What follows are 10 T cell receptor beta chains derived from one specimen sequenced in a study of T-cell reconstitution after alpha-beta-depleted transplantation in children. A library of TCRbeta sequences, prepared with unique molecular identifiers, was generated. Via MiXCR, TCRdb re-called the PCR reads, giving one row per CDR3 protein. The sample has more than 500,000 distinct CDR3 sequences; about an eighth are singletons. Source: PBMCs, mostly from graft donor cells, taken 180 days after TCRalphabeta/CD19-depleted stem cell transplant. The receptors were sampled from a female patient between 2 and 15 years old who had a stem cell transplant for aplastic anemia, so the T cells may come from the graft donor.

The sample holds a few counts of this clonotype. This chain links TRBV29-1 with TRBJ2-1, with D perhaps matching TRBD2 (6 bases). CDR1 SQVTM and CDR2 ANQGSEA come from the germline V gene. The CDR3 loop spans 13 amino acids. V dropped 3 bases and J dropped 7 bases, with 13 bases sitting between them. CDR3 sequence: CSVEGRAGNEQFF. DNA for the CDR3: TGCAGCGTTGAGGGCAGGGCGGGGAATGAGCAGTTCTTC.

The CDR3 nucleotides are TGTGCCAGCACCTTCGTAGGGGGCAACTATGGCTACACCTTC. Its protein product is CASTFVGGNYGYTF. The V and J genes are TRBV27 and TRBJ1-2, with 7 bases fitting TRBD1. Germline CDR1 reads MNHEY; CDR2 reads SMNVEV (reference sequence). Trimming at V came to 7 bases and at J to 2 bases, leaving 7 bases not matched to a gene. The CDR3 totals 14 residues.

This clonotype was counted between two and nine times. The chain has TRBV9 and TRBJ2-2; D might be TRBD1 (5 bases). V lost 1 base, J lost 2 bases, and 15 bases lay in between. Germline CDR1 reads SGDLS; CDR2 reads YYNGEE. The CDR3 has 17 amino acids. CDR3 nucleotide sequence: TGTGCCAGCAGCGTACCGGAACAGGAGATTAACACCGGGGAGCTGTTTTTT. Encoded protein: CASSVPEQEINTGELFF.

The chain recombines TRBV5-1 with TRBJ1-4, with D unresolved. CDR3 length: 14 residues. Trimming left V 1 base short and J 5 bases short, with 9 bases between. Germline CDR1 and CDR2: SGHRS and YFSETQ. The CDR3 reads CASSLLAVNEKLFF. CDR3 nucleotide sequence: TGCGCCAGCAGCTTGTTGGCAGTGAATGAAAAACTGTTTTTT.

This chain uses TRBV6-1 with TRBJ1-1; tentatively, D is TRBD1 (6 bases). The CDR3 has 15 amino acids. V lost 11 bases to trimming and J lost 0 bases, with 19 bases between them. The germline gives CDR1 MNHNS, CDR2 SASEGT. CDR3 residues: CAVHWTEKMNTEAFF. The DNA for the CDR3 is TGTGCCGTCCATTGGACAGAGAAGATGAACACTGAAGCTTTCTTT.

The rearrangement links TRBV3-1 to TRBJ1-1, with TRBD1 as a possible D gene (5 bases). The V end lost 4 bases, the J end lost 0 bases, and 15 bases lay between the germline ends. The CDR3 has 16 amino acids. Germline CDR1 LGHDT, CDR2 YNNKEL (reference sequence). The CDR3 here is CASSPEGGRVNTEAFF. The CDR3 region has the DNA TGTGCCAGCAGCCCCGAGGGCGGCAGGGTGAACACTGAAGCTTTCTTT. The full variable domain, its missing parts supplied by reference TRBV3-1 and TRBJ1-1, is DTAVSQTPKYLVTQMGNDKSIKCEQNLGHDTMYWYKQDSKKFLKIMFSYNNKELIINETVPNRFSPKSPDKAHLNLHINSLELGDSAVYFCASSPEGGRVNTEAFFGQGTRLTVV.

The chain combines TRBV29-1 with TRBJ1-2; 8 bases line up with TRBD1. In germline, CDR1 is SQVTM, CDR2 ANQGSEA. J gave up 2 bases and V 6 bases, and 5 bases lay outside the gene matches. This CDR3 has 13 amino acids. The CDR3 region has the DNA TGCAGCGTCTCGGACAGGGCCAACTATGGCTACACCTTC. It is translated as CSVSDRANYGYTF.

J is TRBJ1-5 and V is TRBV25-1, with D possibly being TRBD1 (6 bases). V was shortened by 3 bases and J by 4 bases, with 10 bases between the two germline ends. The CDR3 is 14 residues long. Germline V lookup: CDR1 MGHDK, CDR2 SYGVNS. This chain's CDR3 is CASSETGANQPQHF. The DNA for the CDR3 is TGTGCCAGCAGTGAGACGGGGGCGAATCAGCCCCAGCATTTT. Looking up the rest from reference TRBV25-1 and TRBJ1-5 gives the full variable domain: EADIYQTPRYLVIGTGKKITLECSQTMGHDKMYWYQQDPGMELHLIHYSYGVNSTEKGDLSSESTVSRIRTEHFPLTLESARPSHTSQYLCASSETGANQPQHFGDGTRLSIL.

The genes are TRBV28 and TRBJ1-1; 7 bases agree with TRBD1. Trimming cost V 3 bases and J 5 bases; bases outside gene matches: 6. CDR1 and CDR2 (germline): MDHEN, SYDVKM. The CDR3 extends over 14 amino acids. CDR3 region: CASSFEGARTEAFF. The CDR3 region has the DNA TGTGCCAGCAGTTTCGAGGGGGCTAGGACTGAAGCTTTCTTT.

This clonotype was seen a handful of times. The gene calls are TRBV28 and TRBJ2-7, with D perhaps TRBD1 (6 bases). Trimming shortened V by 4 bases and J by 7 bases, and 17 bases separated the two germline ends. The V gene's germline CDR1 is MDHEN and CDR2 SYDVKM. The CDR3 is made up of 14 amino acids. For the CDR3, the DNA is TGTGCCAGCAGTTCCACTACAGGGTGGAGGGAGCAGTACTTC. Translating it yields CASSSTTGWREQYF.